The rows below give T cell receptor beta chains drawn from one sample of a study of T cell responses to AZD1222 COVID-19 vaccine. TCRdb keeps only in-frame clones here, not all; method: immunoSEQ multiplex PCR. The top ten clones hold under 25% of a sample with 65,000 to 95,000 clones, more than 75% of them seen once. The sequencing used peripheral blood, collected on day 0 of AZD1222 vaccination. The receptors come from an adult in good health. CDR3s include the opening cysteine and the closing phenylalanine or tryptophan. D genes are given only for firm matches. Rows may omit the clone size; those that give it use once, few, many or a size class.

-	TRBV19	-	TRBJ2-3	TGTGCCAGTAGGGAATCGACTCGCTTCACAGATACGCAGTATTTT	CASRESTRFTDTQYF
-	TRBV6-1	-	TRBJ2-5	TGTGCCAGCAGTGAAGGAGACTCGAATGGGGAGACCCAGTACTTC	CASSEGDSNGETQYF
TRBD1	TRBV7-9	-	TRBJ1-1	TGTGCCAGCAGTCCACAGGGGGCGCGGGTGAACACTGAAGCTTTCTTT	CASSPQGARVNTEAFF
TRBD2	TRBV5-1	-	TRBJ2-1	TGCGCCAGCAGCTTGGGCGGGACTAGCGGCGGAAATGAGCAGTTCTTC	CASSLGGTSGGNEQFF
TRBD1	TRBV28	few	TRBJ1-5	TGTGCCAGCAGTTACCCCGGGACAGTAAATCAGCCCCAGCATTTT	CASSYPGTVNQPQHF
TRBD1	TRBV11-2	-	TRBJ2-7	TGTGCCAGCACCGGGACAGGGAGGGGAGTAGGCGAGCAGTACTTC	CASTGTGRGVGEQYF
-	TRBV6-4	few	TRBJ1-6	TGTGCCAGCAGTGACTCACAGGGAAGGAATTCACCCCTCCACTTT	CASSDSQGRNSPLHF
-	TRBV7-9	-	TRBJ1-1	TGTGCCAGCAGCCAATACAGGGACACTGAAGCTTTCTTT	CASSQYRDTEAFF
-	TRBV7-6	-	TRBJ1-2	TGTGCCAGCAGCCCTGCTCTGGGGTCCTATGGCTACACCTTC	CASSPALGSYGYTF
-	TRBV3-1/TRBV3-2	-	TRBJ2-2	TGTGCCAGCAGCCAAACCGAAGACGGGGAGCTGTTTTTT	CASSQTEDGELFF
-	TRBV5-6	-	TRBJ2-1	TGTGCCAGCAGCCTATCTGGGACCTACAATGAGCAGTTCTTC	CASSLSGTYNEQFF
-	TRBV21-1	-	TRBJ1-2	TGTGCCAGCAGCAAAAAAAGGGAGGGACTCTTCGGCTACACCTTC	CASSKKREGLFGYTF
-	TRBV3-1/TRBV3-2	-	TRBJ2-3	TGTGCCAGCAGCCGACCAGGAGTGGCCGACACAGATACGCAGTATTTT	CASSRPGVADTDTQYF
-	TRBV19	-	TRBJ1-4	TGTGCCAGTAGTATACAGGACAGAATAAATGAAAAACTGTTTTTT	CASSIQDRINEKLFF
-	TRBV18	-	TRBJ1-4	TGTGCCAGCTCTCTGACTAATGAAAAACTGTTTTTT	CASSLTNEKLFF
-	TRBV2	-	TRBJ2-1	TGTGCCAGCAATCGGTGGGGGCCACCCAATGAGCAGTTCTTC	CASNRWGPPNEQFF
-	TRBV7-6	-	TRBJ1-2	TGTGCCAGCAGCCCCGAGGGCTACACCTTC	CASSPEGYTF
-	TRBV30	-	TRBJ2-3	TGTGCCTGGAGTGATTTAGCAGATACGCAGTATTTT	CAWSDLADTQYF
-	TRBV2	-	TRBJ1-2	TGTGCCAGCAGTGAAGGCGTCGCCTATGGCTACACCTTC	CASSEGVAYGYTF
TRBD2	TRBV6-5	once	TRBJ2-5	TGTGCCAGCAGCCGGACTAGGGTTGTGGAGACCCAGTACTTC	CASSRTRVVETQYF
TRBD1	TRBV13	-	TRBJ2-5	TGTGCCAGCAGCGACCGGGACAGAAGTTCCCAAGAGACCCAGTACTTC	CASSDRDRSSQETQYF
-	TRBV7-8	-	TRBJ2-7	TGTGCCAGCAGCTCAGACAGATACTACGAGCAGTACTTC	CASSSDRYYEQYF
-	TRBV18	-	TRBJ1-1	TGTGCCAGCTCACCACAGGCGATAGGGGTCACTGAAGCTTTCTTT	CASSPQAIGVTEAFF
TRBD1	TRBV12-3/TRBV12-4	-	TRBJ1-5	TGTGCCAGCGGACAGGGTAGCAATCAGCCCCAGCATTTT	CASGQGSNQPQHF
-	TRBV10-3	-	TRBJ2-7	TGTGCCATCAGTGAGTCGGATCCGAGGACGTACTACGAGCAGTACTTC	CAISESDPRTYYEQYF
TRBD1	TRBV6-5	-	TRBJ2-2	TGTGCCAGCAGTTACGAGGACAGGGTGGGCACCGGGGAGCTGTTTTTT	CASSYEDRVGTGELFF
-	TRBV6-1	once	TRBJ2-5	TGTGCCAGCAGTGAGAATGGGGGGTTCGAAGAGACCCAGTACTTC	CASSENGGFEETQYF
TRBD1	TRBV7-6	-	TRBJ2-1	TGTGCCAGCAGCTCAACCCCCCCGACAGGGGCCCTTTACAATGAGCAGTTCTTC	CASSSTPPTGALYNEQFF
TRBD2	TRBV11-2	-	TRBJ2-1	TGTGCCAGCAGCAAGGGACTAGCATCCTACAATGAGCAGTTCTTC	CASSKGLASYNEQFF
-	TRBV30	once	TRBJ1-6	TGTGCCTGGAGCCCAGGAGTTAATTCACCCCTCCACTTT	CAWSPGVNSPLHF
TRBD2	TRBV7-2	once	TRBJ2-7	TGTGCCAGCAGCTTAGGGGGCGGGAGATTAAACTACGAGCAGTACTTC	CASSLGGGRLNYEQYF
-	TRBV5-1	-	TRBJ2-2	TGCGCCAGCAGCTTGGCCGGGGTCTCCGGGGAGCTGTTTTTT	CASSLAGVSGELFF
TRBD1	TRBV19	-	TRBJ1-5	TGTGCCAGTAGAACCGGGACAGGGGTACCTCAGCCCCAGCATTTT	CASRTGTGVPQPQHF
-	TRBV21-1	-	TRBJ1-5	TGTGCCAGCAGCGAGACGCCGGGACAGGGAAATCAGCCCCAGCATTTT	CASSETPGQGNQPQHF
TRBD2	TRBV27	-	TRBJ2-5	TGTGCCAGCAGTGATATGGCGGGGGGGTCTCAAGAGACCCAGTACTTC	CASSDMAGGSQETQYF
-	TRBV2	-	TRBJ1-5	TGTGCCAGCAGACCCAGTTTGGGGTCAGGGAATAGCAATCAGCCCCAGCATTTT	CASRPSLGSGNSNQPQHF
-	TRBV29-1	-	TRBJ2-3	TGCAGCGCTCAAGCGGGCCAGAGCACAGATACGCAGTATTTT	CSAQAGQSTDTQYF